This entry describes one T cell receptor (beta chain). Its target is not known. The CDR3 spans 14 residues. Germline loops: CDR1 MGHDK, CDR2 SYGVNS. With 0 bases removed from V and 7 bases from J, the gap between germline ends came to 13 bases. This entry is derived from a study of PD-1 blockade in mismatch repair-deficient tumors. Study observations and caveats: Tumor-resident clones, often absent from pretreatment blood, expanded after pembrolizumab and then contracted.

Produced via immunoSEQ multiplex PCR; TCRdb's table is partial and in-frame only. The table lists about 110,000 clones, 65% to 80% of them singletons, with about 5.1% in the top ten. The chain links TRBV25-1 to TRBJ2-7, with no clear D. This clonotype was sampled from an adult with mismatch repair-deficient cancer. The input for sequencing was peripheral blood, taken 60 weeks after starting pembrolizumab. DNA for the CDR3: TGTGCCAGCAGTGAATATTTTTCTTCGGGTGAGCAGTACTTC. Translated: CASSEYFSSGEQYF.